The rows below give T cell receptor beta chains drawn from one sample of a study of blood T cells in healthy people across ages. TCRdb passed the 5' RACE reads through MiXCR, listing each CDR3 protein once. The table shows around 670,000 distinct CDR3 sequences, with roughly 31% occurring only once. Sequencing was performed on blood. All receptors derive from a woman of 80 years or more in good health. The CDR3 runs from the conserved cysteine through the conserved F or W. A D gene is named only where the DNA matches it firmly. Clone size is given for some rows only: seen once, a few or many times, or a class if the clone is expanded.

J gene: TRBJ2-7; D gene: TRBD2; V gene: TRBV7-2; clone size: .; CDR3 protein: CASSYQAGVGSYEQYF; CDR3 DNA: TGTGCCAGCAGCTATCAAGCGGGAGTTGGATCCTACGAGCAGTACTTC
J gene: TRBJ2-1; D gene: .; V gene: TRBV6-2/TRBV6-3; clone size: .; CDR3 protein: CASSRRDNEQFF; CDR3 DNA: TGTGCCAGCAGTCGCAGGGACAATGAGCAGTTCTTC
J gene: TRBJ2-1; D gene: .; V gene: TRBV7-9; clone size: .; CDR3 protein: CASSLPQGTQFF; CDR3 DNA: TGTGCCAGCAGCCTACCTCAAGGGACCCAGTTCTTC
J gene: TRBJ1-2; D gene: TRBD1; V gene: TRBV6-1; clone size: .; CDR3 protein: CARSDGRTGTNYGYTF; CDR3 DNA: TGTGCCAGAAGTGACGGTAGGACAGGGACTAACTATGGCTACACCTTC
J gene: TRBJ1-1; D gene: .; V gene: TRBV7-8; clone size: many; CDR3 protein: CASSFDGDVGSTEAFF; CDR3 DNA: TGTGCCAGCAGCTTTGATGGGGACGTCGGGAGCACTGAAGCTTTCTTT
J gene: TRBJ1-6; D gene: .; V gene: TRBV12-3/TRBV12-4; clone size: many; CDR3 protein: CASSLDRVGSPLHF; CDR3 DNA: TGTGCCAGCAGTTTAGACAGGGTGGGGTCACCCCTCCACTTT
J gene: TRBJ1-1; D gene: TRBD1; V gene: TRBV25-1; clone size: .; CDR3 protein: CASSEIQGTGGAWITEAFF; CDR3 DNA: TGTGCCAGCAGTGAAATTCAGGGGACAGGGGGCGCTTGGATTACTGAAGCTTTCTTT
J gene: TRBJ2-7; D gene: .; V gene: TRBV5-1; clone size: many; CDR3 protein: CASSLGLRGSHGEQYF; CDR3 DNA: TGCGCCAGCAGCTTGGGTCTACGCGGGTCCCACGGCGAGCAGTACTTC
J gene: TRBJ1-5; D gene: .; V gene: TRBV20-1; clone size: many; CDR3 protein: CSARDSTGNQPQHF; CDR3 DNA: TGCAGTGCTAGAGACTCCACAGGGAATCAGCCCCAGCATTTT
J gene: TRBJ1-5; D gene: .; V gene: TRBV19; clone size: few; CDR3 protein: CASSRTGNNQPQHF; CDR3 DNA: TGTGCCAGTAGTAGGACGGGAAACAATCAGCCCCAGCATTTT
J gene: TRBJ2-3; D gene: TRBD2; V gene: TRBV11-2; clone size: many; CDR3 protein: CASSTWTSGASTDTQYF; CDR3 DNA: TGTGCCAGCAGCACATGGACTAGCGGGGCTAGCACAGATACGCAGTATTTT
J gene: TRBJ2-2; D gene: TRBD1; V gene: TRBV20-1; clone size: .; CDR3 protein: CSARPRGEQGKGELFF; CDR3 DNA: TGCAGTGCTAGACCCCGAGGAGAACAGGGGAAGGGGGAGCTGTTTTTT
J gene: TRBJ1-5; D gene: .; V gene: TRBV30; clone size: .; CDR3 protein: CAWSFGGNYQPQHF; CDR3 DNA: TGTGCCTGGAGTTTTGGAGGGAATTATCAGCCCCAGCATTTT
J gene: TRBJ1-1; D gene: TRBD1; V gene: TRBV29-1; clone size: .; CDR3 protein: CSVGTAGTANTEAFF; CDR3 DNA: TGCAGCGTGGGGACTGCCGGGACAGCCAACACTGAAGCTTTCTTT
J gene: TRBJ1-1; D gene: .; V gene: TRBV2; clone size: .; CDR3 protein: CASGTATMNTEAFF; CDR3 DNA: TGTGCCAGCGGGACGGCGACCATGAACACTGAAGCTTTCTTT
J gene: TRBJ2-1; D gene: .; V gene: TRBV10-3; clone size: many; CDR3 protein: CAISGGWQGRLEQFF; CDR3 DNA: TGTGCCATCAGTGGGGGGTGGCAGGGTCGGCTTGAGCAGTTCTTC
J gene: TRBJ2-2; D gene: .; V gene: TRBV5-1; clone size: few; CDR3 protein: CASSSSGDPGELFF; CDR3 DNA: TGCGCCAGCAGCTCTTCAGGGGATCCCGGGGAGCTGTTTTTT
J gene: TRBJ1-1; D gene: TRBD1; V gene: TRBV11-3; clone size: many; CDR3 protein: CASSLRGQVEAFF; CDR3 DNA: TGTGCCAGCAGCTTAAGGGGGCAAGTTGAAGCTTTCTTT